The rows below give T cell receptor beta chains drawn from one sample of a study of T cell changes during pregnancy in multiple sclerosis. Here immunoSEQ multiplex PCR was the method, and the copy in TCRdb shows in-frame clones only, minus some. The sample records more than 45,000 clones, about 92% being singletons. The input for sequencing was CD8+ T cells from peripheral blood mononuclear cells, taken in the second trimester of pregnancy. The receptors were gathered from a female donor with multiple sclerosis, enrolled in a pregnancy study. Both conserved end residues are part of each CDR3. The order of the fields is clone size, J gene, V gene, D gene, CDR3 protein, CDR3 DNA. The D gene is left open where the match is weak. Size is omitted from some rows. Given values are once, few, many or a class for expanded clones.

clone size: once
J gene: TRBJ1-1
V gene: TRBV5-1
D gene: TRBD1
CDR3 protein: CASSWDRPLNTEAFF
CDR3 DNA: TGCGCCAGCAGCTGGGACAGGCCATTGAACACTGAAGCTTTCTTT

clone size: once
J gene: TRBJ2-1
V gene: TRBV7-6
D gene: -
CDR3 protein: CASSFMEDEQFF
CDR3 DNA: TGTGCCAGCAGCTTTATGGAGGATGAGCAGTTCTTC

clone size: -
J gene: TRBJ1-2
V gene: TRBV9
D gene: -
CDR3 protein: CASSVGGIPNYGYTF
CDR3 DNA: TGTGCCAGCAGCGTAGGAGGGATCCCTAACTATGGCTACACCTTC

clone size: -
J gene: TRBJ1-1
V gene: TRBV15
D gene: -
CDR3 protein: CATSRDFGSGTEAFF
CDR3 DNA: TGTGCCACCAGCAGAGACTTCGGATCGGGTACTGAAGCTTTCTTT

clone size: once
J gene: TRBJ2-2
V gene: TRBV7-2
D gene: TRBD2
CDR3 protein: CASSHGGNGELFF
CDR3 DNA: TGTGCCAGCAGCCACGGGGGGAACGGGGAGCTGTTTTTT

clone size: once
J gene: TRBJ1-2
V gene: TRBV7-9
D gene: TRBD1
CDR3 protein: CASSLVGDRGTYGYTF
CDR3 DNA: TGTGCCAGCAGCTTAGTCGGGGACAGGGGCACCTATGGCTACACCTTC

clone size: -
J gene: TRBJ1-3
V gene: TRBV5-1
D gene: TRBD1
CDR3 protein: CASSTGTGDDTIYF
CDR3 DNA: TGCGCCAGCAGTACCGGGACAGGCGATGACACCATATATTTT

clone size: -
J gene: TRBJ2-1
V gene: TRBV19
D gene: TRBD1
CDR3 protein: CASSIWQGAHNEQFF
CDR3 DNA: TGTGCCAGTAGTATTTGGCAGGGGGCCCACAATGAGCAGTTCTTC

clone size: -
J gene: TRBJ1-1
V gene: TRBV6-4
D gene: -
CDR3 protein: CASSEDSYTEAFF
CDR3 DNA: TGTGCCAGCAGTGAGGACAGCTACACTGAAGCTTTCTTT

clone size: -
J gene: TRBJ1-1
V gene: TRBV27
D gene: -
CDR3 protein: CASSLTGEEAFF
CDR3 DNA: TGTGCCAGCAGTTTGACAGGCGAAGAAGCTTTCTTT

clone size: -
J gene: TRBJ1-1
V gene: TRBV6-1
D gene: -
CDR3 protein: CASSEPGYTEAFF
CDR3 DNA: TGTGCCAGCAGTGAACCAGGGTACACTGAAGCTTTCTTT

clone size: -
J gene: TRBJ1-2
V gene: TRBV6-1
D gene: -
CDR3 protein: CASSDWGAGGYTF
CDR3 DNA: TGTGCCAGCAGTGACTGGGGCGCCGGAGGCTACACCTTC

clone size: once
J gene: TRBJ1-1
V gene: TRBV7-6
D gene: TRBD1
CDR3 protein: CASTLQGMNTEAFF
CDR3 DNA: TGTGCCAGCACCCTACAGGGGATGAACACTGAAGCTTTCTTT

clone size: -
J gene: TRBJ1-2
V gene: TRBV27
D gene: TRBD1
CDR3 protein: CASSLYRGKYGYTF
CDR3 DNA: TGTGCCAGCAGTTTATACAGGGGGAAGTATGGCTACACCTTC

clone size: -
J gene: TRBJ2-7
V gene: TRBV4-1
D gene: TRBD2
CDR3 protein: CASSQGTSGGGYEQYF
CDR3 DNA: TGCGCCAGCAGCCAAGGGACTAGCGGGGGGGGCTACGAGCAGTACTTC

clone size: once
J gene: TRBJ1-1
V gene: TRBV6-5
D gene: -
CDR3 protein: CASSFAGTPNTEAFF
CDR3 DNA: TGTGCCAGCAGTTTCGCCGGGACTCCGAACACTGAAGCTTTCTTT

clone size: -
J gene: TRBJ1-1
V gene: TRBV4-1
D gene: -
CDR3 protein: CASSQDRAEAFF
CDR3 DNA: TGCGCCAGCAGCCAAGATCGCGCTGAAGCTTTCTTT

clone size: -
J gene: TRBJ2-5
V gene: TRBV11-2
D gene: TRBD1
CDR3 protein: CASSLRDRALETQYF
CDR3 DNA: TGTGCCAGCAGCTTAAGGGACAGGGCCCTGGAGACCCAGTACTTC

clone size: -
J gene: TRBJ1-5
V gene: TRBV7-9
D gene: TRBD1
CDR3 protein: CASSLEEGARNQPQHF
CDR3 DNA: TGTGCCAGCAGCTTAGAAGAGGGGGCGAGAAATCAGCCCCAGCATTTT

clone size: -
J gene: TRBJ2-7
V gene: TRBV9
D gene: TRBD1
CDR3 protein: CASSGDRGALYEQYF
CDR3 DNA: TGTGCCAGCAGCGGCGACAGGGGGGCTCTCTACGAGCAGTACTTC

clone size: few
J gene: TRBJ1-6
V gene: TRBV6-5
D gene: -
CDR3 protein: CASSYTRLNSPLHF
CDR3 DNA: TGTGCCAGCAGTTACACACGCCTGAATTCACCCCTCCACTTT

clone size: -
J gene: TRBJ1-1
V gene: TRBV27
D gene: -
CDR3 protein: CASSPGGETEAFF
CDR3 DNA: TGTGCCAGCAGTCCGGGGGGTGAGACTGAAGCTTTCTTT

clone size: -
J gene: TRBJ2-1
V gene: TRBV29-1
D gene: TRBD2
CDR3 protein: CSVVWASGKWDEQFF
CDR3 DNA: TGCAGCGTTGTATGGGCTAGCGGGAAATGGGATGAGCAGTTCTTC

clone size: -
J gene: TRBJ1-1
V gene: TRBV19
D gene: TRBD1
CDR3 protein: CASTGVRGHAEAFF
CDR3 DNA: TGTGCCAGTACGGGGGTCAGGGGGCACGCTGAAGCTTTCTTT

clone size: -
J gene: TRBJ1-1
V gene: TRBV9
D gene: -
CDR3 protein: CASSVDREGMNTEAFF
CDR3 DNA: TGTGCCAGCAGCGTAGACAGGGAGGGTATGAACACTGAAGCTTTCTTT

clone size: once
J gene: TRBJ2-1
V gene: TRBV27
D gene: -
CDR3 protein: CASSLSRFSYNEQFF
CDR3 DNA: TGTGCCAGCAGTTTAAGTCGGTTCTCCTACAATGAGCAGTTCTTC

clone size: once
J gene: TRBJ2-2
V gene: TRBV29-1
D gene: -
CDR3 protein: CSFRVAGELFF
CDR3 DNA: TGCAGCTTCCGTGTCGCCGGGGAGCTGTTTTTT

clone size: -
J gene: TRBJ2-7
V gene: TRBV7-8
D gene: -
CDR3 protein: CASSLRTAVDYEQYF
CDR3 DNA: TGTGCCAGCAGCCTTAGAACCGCCGTTGACTACGAGCAGTACTTC

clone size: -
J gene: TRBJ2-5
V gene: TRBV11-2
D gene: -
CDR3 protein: CASSLSFQETQYF
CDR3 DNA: TGTGCCAGCAGCTTAAGCTTTCAAGAGACCCAGTACTTC

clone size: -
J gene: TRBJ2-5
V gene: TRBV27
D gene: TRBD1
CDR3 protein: CASSRLLRDSQETQYF
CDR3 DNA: TGTGCCAGCAGTCGTCTACTCCGGGACAGCCAAGAGACCCAGTACTTC

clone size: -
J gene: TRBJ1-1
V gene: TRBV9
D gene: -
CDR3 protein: CASSSGTLNTEAFF
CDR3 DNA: TGTGCCAGCAGCTCCGGGACTCTGAACACTGAAGCTTTCTTT

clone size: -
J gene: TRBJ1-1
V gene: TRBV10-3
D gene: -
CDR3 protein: CAISETGTGGTEAFF
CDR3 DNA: TGTGCCATCAGTGAGACCGGGACGGGGGGTACTGAAGCTTTCTTT

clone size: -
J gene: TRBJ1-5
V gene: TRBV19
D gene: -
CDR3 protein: CASWWEYSNQPQHF
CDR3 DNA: TGTGCCAGCTGGTGGGAGTATAGCAATCAGCCCCAGCATTTT

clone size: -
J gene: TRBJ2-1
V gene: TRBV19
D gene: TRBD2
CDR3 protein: CASFPGTSGANNEQFF
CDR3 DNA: TGTGCCAGTTTCCCGGGGACTAGCGGAGCCAACAATGAGCAGTTCTTC

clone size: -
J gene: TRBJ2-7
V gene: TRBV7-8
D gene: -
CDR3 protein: CASRTGYGEQYF
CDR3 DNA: TGTGCCAGCAGAACAGGGTACGGCGAGCAGTACTTC

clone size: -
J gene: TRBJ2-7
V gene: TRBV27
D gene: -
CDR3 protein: CASSLGGSGEQYF
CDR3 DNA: TGTGCCAGCAGTCTCGGGGGTTCGGGGGAGCAGTACTTC

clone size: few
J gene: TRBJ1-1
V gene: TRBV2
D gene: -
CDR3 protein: CASSRNLAGRTEAFF
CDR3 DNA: TGTGCCAGCAGTCGGAATTTGGCAGGGCGCACTGAAGCTTTCTTT

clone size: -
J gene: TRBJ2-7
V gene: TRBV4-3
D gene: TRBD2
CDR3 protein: CASSQGLAGGVDEQYF
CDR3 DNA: TGCGCCAGCAGCCAAGGACTAGCGGGGGGCGTCGACGAGCAGTACTTC

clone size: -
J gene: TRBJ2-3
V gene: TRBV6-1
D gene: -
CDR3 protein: CASMWTFPTDTQYF
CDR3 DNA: TGTGCCAGCATGTGGACTTTCCCCACAGATACGCAGTATTTT

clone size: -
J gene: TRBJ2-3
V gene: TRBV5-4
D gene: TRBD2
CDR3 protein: CASRPIAGEVTDTQYF
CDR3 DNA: TGTGCCAGCAGACCGATAGCGGGAGAGGTAACAGATACGCAGTATTTT

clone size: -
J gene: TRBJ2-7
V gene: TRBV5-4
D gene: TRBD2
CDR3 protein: CASSFGSGELIYEQYF
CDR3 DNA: TGTGCCAGCAGCTTTGGTAGCGGGGAGTTAATCTACGAGCAGTACTTC

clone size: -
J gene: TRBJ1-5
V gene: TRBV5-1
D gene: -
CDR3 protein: CASSLDGGSNQPQHF
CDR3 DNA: TGCGCCAGCAGCTTGGATGGGGGGAGCAATCAGCCCCAGCATTTT

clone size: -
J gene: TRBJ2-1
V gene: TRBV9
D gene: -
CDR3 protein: CASSVWGDEQFF
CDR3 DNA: TGTGCCAGCAGCGTCTGGGGCGATGAGCAGTTCTTC

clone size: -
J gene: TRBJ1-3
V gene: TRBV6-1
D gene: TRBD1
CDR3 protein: CASSHTGEVKNTIYF
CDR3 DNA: TGTGCCAGCAGCCATACAGGGGAAGTGAAGAACACCATATATTTT

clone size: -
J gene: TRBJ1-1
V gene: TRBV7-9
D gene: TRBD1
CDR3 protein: CASSPWTGGMNTEAFF
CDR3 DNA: TGTGCCAGCAGTCCTTGGACAGGGGGCATGAACACTGAAGCTTTCTTT

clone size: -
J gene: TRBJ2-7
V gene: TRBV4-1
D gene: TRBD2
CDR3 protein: CASSQVATSGIYEQYF
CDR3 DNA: TGCGCCAGCAGCCAAGTAGCGACTAGCGGGATCTACGAGCAGTACTTC